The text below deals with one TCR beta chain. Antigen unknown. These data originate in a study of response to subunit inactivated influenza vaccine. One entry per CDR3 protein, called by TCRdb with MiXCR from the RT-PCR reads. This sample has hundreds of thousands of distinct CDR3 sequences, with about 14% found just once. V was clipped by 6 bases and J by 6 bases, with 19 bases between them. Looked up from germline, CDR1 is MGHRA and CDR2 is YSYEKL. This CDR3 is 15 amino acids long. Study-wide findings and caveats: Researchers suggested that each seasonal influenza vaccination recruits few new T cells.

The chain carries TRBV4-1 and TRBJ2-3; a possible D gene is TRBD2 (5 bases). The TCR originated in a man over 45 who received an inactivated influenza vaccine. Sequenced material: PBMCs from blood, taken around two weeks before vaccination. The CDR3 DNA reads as TGCGCCAGCAGTCTGGGGAGCGCCAGTCGCGATACGCAGTATTTT. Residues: CASSLGSASRDTQYF.